This TCR beta chain was observed in a study of shared T cell receptors in the human thymus. Sequenced by immunoSEQ multiplex PCR; TCRdb stores in-frame clones only, minus some. The sample has hundreds of thousands of clones, approximately 80% seen once. CDR3 size: 15 residues. The J segment lost 3 bases and the V segment lost 6 bases, leaving 9 bases of the junction unmatched. CDR1 and CDR2 from the germline V gene are MNHEY and SVGAGI. The data were also submitted as part of a second study, on human thymus T cells. That source reports: The study used thymus tissue resected during corrective heart surgery. An apparent bias in V and J gene usage was seen in thymic and blood repertoires. Unrelated people showed highly overlapping thymic repertoires, related research reported.

The TCR sequence derives from a boy younger than two with a congenital heart defect. This chain links TRBV6-5 with TRBJ2-7; 9 bases agree with TRBD1. The source material was thymocytes. The CDR3 DNA follows: TGTGCCAGCAGCATCCGGGACAGGGAGGGCTACGAGCAGTACTTC. This translates into CASSIRDREGYEQYF.